This passage covers 16 T cell receptor beta chains from one sample sequenced in a study of blood T cells in healthy people across ages. Primers used in a second PCR of roughly 7 to 11 cycles were a sample-barcoded 5' primer and a J-beta primer mix. A single record per CDR3 protein comes from TCRdb applying MiXCR to the 5' RACE reads. The data hold about 1.8 million distinct CDR3 sequences, with less than 50% observed a single time. The source material was blood. These receptors all stem from a woman between 40 and 55 years old in good health.

This clonotype was observed a handful of times. V gene TRBV6-5 combines with J gene TRBJ2-7; weak D call: TRBD1 (5 bases). V was trimmed by 0 bases and J by 6 bases, leaving 15 bases between them. CDR1 is MNHEY, CDR2 SVGAGI, per germline. The CDR3 contains 15 residues. The CDR3 nucleotides are TGTGCCAGCAGTTACTCGAATCAGGGTGGACCCGAGCAGTACTTC. It codes for CASSYSNQGGPEQYF.

This clonotype was counted only a few times. The chain recombines TRBV28 with TRBJ2-7; D uncertain. This CDR3 has 14 residues. Germline CDR1 reads MDHEN; CDR2 reads SYDVKM. Trimming left V 6 bases short and J 0 bases short, with 12 bases between. The CDR3 is CASRVAPLSYEQYF. The CDR3 coding sequence is TGTGCCAGCAGAGTGGCACCCCTCTCCTACGAGCAGTACTTC.

This clonotype was counted a single time. J is TRBJ1-2 and V is TRBV7-3; no reliable D call. The CDR3 length is 13 residues. The ends were cut back, 4 bases at V and 8 bases at J, with 14 bases in the middle. Germline CDR1 SGHTA, CDR2 FQGTGA. The CDR3 DNA reads TGTGCCAGCAGCTCAGAACCCGGACGAGGCTACACCTTC. Protein: CASSSEPGRGYTF.

This clonotype was counted many times. This chain uses TRBV10-3 with TRBJ2-5, with TRBD2 matching 10 bases. The CDR3 runs 19 residues. Germline V lookup: CDR1 ENHRY, CDR2 SYGVKD. The junction had 17 bases not matched to a gene; V was cut back by 4 bases and J by 3 bases. This CDR3 is CAISAGLAGGPTLKETQYF. CDR3 sequence (DNA): TGTGCCATCAGTGCCGGATTAGCGGGGGGCCCTACGCTGAAAGAGACCCAGTACTTC.

V usage is TRBV3-1 and J usage is TRBJ2-1; no definite D call. Germline V lookup: CDR1 LGHDT, CDR2 YNNKEL (reference sequence). CDR3 size: 19 residues. The V end lost 0 bases, the J end lost 1 base, and 19 bases lay between the germline ends. CDR3 residues: CASSQDLEAVSISYNEQFF. Written as DNA, the CDR3 is TGTGCCAGCAGCCAAGATCTTGAGGCGGTTAGTATATCCTACAATGAGCAGTTCTTC.

This chain uses TRBV5-1 with TRBJ1-2; D remains ambiguous. CDR1 SGHRS and CDR2 YFSETQ come from the germline V gene. The CDR3 has 13 residues. Trimming pared 5 bases from V and 6 bases from J, leaving 14 bases between. CDR3 region: CASRQSNQDGYTF. The CDR3 nucleotides are TGCGCCAGCAGGCAGTCCAACCAGGATGGCTACACCTTC. The full variable domain, completed using reference TRBV5-1 and TRBJ1-2, is KAGVTQTPRYLIKTRGQQVTLSCSPISGHRSVSWYQQTPGQGLQFLFEYFSETQRNKGNFPGRFSGRQFSNSRSEMNVSTLELGDSALYLCASRQSNQDGYTFGSGTRLTVV.

The chain's CDR3 is CSAPGAVNSYEQYF. CDR3 bases: TGCAGTGCCCCCGGGGCGGTAAATTCCTACGAGCAGTACTTC. The genes are TRBV20-1 and TRBJ2-7; D might be TRBD1 or TRBD2, each matching 5 bases. The CDR3 length is 14 residues. With 6 bases removed from V and 1 base from J, the gap between germline ends came to 16 bases. Germline CDR1 reads DFQATT; CDR2 reads SNEGSKA (reference sequence).

Only a few counts were recorded for this clonotype. The chain is built from TRBV29-1 and TRBJ2-3; D could derive from TRBD1 or TRBD2 (5 bases each). This CDR3 is 13 amino acids long. V was cut by 4 bases and J by 2 bases, with 10 bases left in between. Germline V CDR1 and CDR2: SQVTM, ANQGSEA. CDR3 sequence (DNA): TGCAGCGTTGTGCAGGGACCCACAGATACGCAGTATTTT. It codes for CSVVQGPTDTQYF.

This clonotype was counted a few times. This chain uses TRBV5-1 with TRBJ1-1; 9 bases are a match to TRBD1. The CDR3 length is 14 residues. Germline V gene lookup returns CDR1 SGHRS and CDR2 YFSETQ. V was clipped by 5 bases and J by 3 bases; unmatched bases: 5. CDR3 in DNA: TGCGCCAGCAGACAGGGGGCAAAGGACACTGAAGCTTTCTTT. Its protein is CASRQGAKDTEAFF.

This clonotype has only a few counts. The V and J genes are TRBV20-1 and TRBJ2-4; 11 bases are a match to TRBD2. J gave up 0 bases and V 3 bases, and 7 bases lay outside the gene matches. The CDR3 is 17 residues long. CDR1 and CDR2 (germline): DFQATT, SNEGSKA (reference sequence). The CDR3 DNA is TGCAGTGCTAGGCCTAGCGGGGGGCAACTAGCCAAAAACATTCAGTACTTC. Protein product: CSARPSGGQLAKNIQYF.

CDR3 amino acids: CNAPRDSSSSYNSPLHF. DNA for the CDR3: TGCAACGCCCCCAGGGACAGCTCGAGCTCCTATAATTCACCCCTCCACTTT. The chain has TRBV20-1 and TRBJ1-6; 7 nucleotides align to TRBD1. The germline CDR1 and CDR2 sequences are DFQATT and SNEGSKA (reference sequence). The CDR3 contains 17 residues.

The sample holds one count of this clonotype. The chain couples TRBV5-5 to TRBJ2-5; 7 positions match TRBD2. The CDR3 covers 13 residues. Per germline, CDR1 SGHKS and CDR2 YYEKEE (reference sequence). Losses at the gene ends were 4 bases for V and 5 bases for J; bases not matched to a gene: 5. The DNA of the CDR3 is TGTGCCAGCAGCGGGACTACGGGGGAGACCCAGTACTTC. This sequence encodes CASSGTTGETQYF.

The J gene is TRBJ2-1, the V gene TRBV20-1, with 9 bases identical to TRBD2. The germline V gene encodes CDR1 DFQATT and CDR2 SNEGSKA (reference sequence). V lost 3 bases, J lost 3 bases, and 6 bases stayed unmatched. There are 15 residues in the CDR3. The CDR3 sequence is CSARPASGVYNEQFF. CDR3 nucleotides: TGCAGTGCTAGGCCTGCTAGCGGGGTCTACAATGAGCAGTTCTTC.

The chain couples TRBV6-4 to TRBJ2-1, with D maybe TRBD2 (5 bases). From germline, CDR1 is MRHNA and CDR2 SNTAGT. Trimming removed 6 bases at V and 0 bases at J, with 15 bases between. There are 16 residues in the CDR3. CDR3 residues: CASSTGLGSSYNEQFF. Here the CDR3 DNA reads TGTGCCAGCAGCACTGGGTTGGGGAGCTCCTACAATGAGCAGTTCTTC.

This clonotype appeared a few times. This chain links TRBV5-5 with TRBJ1-6; no firm D call. The germline V gene has CDR1 SGHKS and CDR2 YYEKEE (reference sequence). The CDR3 runs to 17 residues. V lost 0 bases, J lost 10 bases, and 20 bases lay in between. Here the CDR3 DNA reads TGTGCCAGCAGCTTGGTGGCAGATCGTCTATCGGGATCACCCCTCCACTTT. It is translated as CASSLVADRLSGSPLHF.

This clonotype was detected only a few times. In nucleotides, the CDR3 is TGTGCCAGCAGTTTATATACCGGGGTAGCGGGGGTCAATGAGCAGTTCTTC. This translates into CASSLYTGVAGVNEQFF. V is TRBV27 and J is TRBJ2-1, with 9 bases that match TRBD2. Germline assignment: CDR1 MNHEY and CDR2 SMNVEV (reference sequence). CDR3 size: 17 residues. With 1 base clipped from V and 6 bases from J, the junction kept 10 bases outside the gene matches.